This TCR beta chain was captured by sequencing in a study of blood T cell repertoires in COVID-19. Study context: The United States, Italy and Spain were the sources of the acute and convalescent COVID-19 samples.

The authors' processing: For nucleated cells, counts were estimated from reference gene primer amplification. Produced via immunoSEQ multiplex PCR; TCRdb's table is partial and in-frame only. That table is the source of V, J and clone size, and D and trimming were worked out from the DNA. This sample has around 130,000 clones, with approximately 80% found just once. The CDR3 covers 15 residues. The V and J ends lost 10 bases and 5 bases, in that order; junction bases with no gene match: 16. CDR1 and CDR2 (germline): SGHKS, YYEKEE (reference sequence). Material for sequencing was peripheral blood. The clonotype originates from a woman between 55 and 75 years old with acute or convalescent COVID-19. The V and J genes are TRBV5-5 and TRBJ1-2; the match to TRBD1 covers 8 bases. The CDR3: CAARVGTGYPYGYTF. The CDR3 coding sequence is TGTGCCGCCCGGGTTGGGACAGGCTACCCTTATGGCTACACCTTC.